The 22 T cell receptor beta chains in this list originate from one sample, sequenced in a study of T cell repertoires in cytomegalovirus infection. TCRdb re-derived calls from the reads in MiXCR, one entry per CDR3 protein. The sample yields roughly 250,000 distinct CDR3 sequences, roughly 23% seen once. Sequences were obtained from CD8+ T cells from PBMCs. These TCRs come from a human donor in good health (CMV status not recorded). Some clones in this sample may be carry-over from other donors' samples.

This clonotype was counted only a few times. This sequence joins TRBV29-1 and TRBJ2-2, with TRBD1 matching 7 bases. CDR3 length: 14 amino acids. CDR1 is SQVTM, CDR2 ANQGSEA, per germline. Trimming took 5 bases from V and 5 from J; bases not matched to a gene: 8. In DNA, the CDR3 is TGCAGCGTTCCGCCCCAGACAGGGACCGGGGAGCTGTTTTTT. Its translation is CSVPPQTGTGELFF.

The chain recombines TRBV5-6 with TRBJ2-7; D assignment may be TRBD1 or TRBD2 (5 bases each). The CDR3 runs to 15 residues. Germline-derived CDR1 and CDR2 are SGHDT and YYEEEE. V lost 5 bases to trimming and J lost 4 bases, with 19 bases between them. The CDR3 nucleotides are TGTGCCAGCAGATTGAGGGCAGGGAGTGCTTACGAGCAGTACTTC. This encodes CASRLRAGSAYEQYF.

The gene calls are TRBV12-3 or TRBV12-4 and TRBJ1-1; D remains ambiguous. Trimming removed 2 bases from V and 0 bases from J, with 7 bases in between. The CDR3 runs to 14 residues. The CDR3 DNA sequence: TGTGCCAGCAGTTTAAACAGAATGAACACTGAAGCTTTCTTT. Encoded protein: CASSLNRMNTEAFF.

This clonotype appeared many times. The rearrangement joins TRBV7-2 to TRBJ2-1; 12 bases are a match to TRBD2. The germline CDR1 and CDR2 sequences are SGHTA and FQGNSA. This CDR3 is 15 amino acids long. V lost 2 bases to trimming and J lost 7 bases; unmatched junction nucleotides: 3. In DNA form, the CDR3 reads TGTGCCAGCAGCTTATGGCTAGCGGGGGGGAATGAGCAGTTCTTC. Translated: CASSLWLAGGNEQFF.

The V gene is TRBV12-3 or TRBV12-4, the J gene TRBJ1-5; D gene ambiguous. Trimming cost V 3 bases and J 14 bases, with 17 bases left between them. The CDR3 runs 13 residues. DNA of the CDR3: TGTGCCAGCAGTTTGGATGTTTTTCAGCACAAGCATTTT. This codes for CASSLDVFQHKHF.

The rearrangement joins TRBV20-1 to TRBJ2-1, with D perhaps being TRBD1 or TRBD2 (5 bases each). There are 14 residues in the CDR3. The ends were cut back, 4 bases at V and 7 bases at J, with 17 bases in the middle. Germline V gene lookup returns CDR1 DFQATT and CDR2 SNEGSKA (reference sequence). CDR3 sequence (DNA): TGCAGTGCTACGACACGGGACCAAAGGAATGAGCAGTTCTTC. It is translated as CSATTRDQRNEQFF.

The rearrangement links TRBV10-3 to TRBJ1-1; D perhaps matches TRBD1 (6 bases). Per the germline V gene, CDR1 is ENHRY and CDR2 is SYGVKD. V was trimmed by 5 bases and J by 0 bases, leaving 19 bases between them. This CDR3 region has 17 residues. Here the CDR3 reads CAISPASDSLMNTEAFF. The CDR3 coding sequence is TGTGCCATCAGTCCAGCGTCGGACAGCCTTATGAACACTGAAGCTTTCTTT.

The chain recombines TRBV28 with TRBJ1-6; no clear D. Trimming left V 8 bases short and J 6 bases short, with 11 bases between. The CDR3 length is 13 residues. Germline assignment: CDR1 MDHEN and CDR2 SYDVKM. CDR3 region: CASWGAGNSPLHF. CDR3 DNA sequence: TGTGCCAGCTGGGGAGCCGGTAATTCACCCCTCCACTTT.

J is TRBJ2-1 and V is TRBV28, with 8 bases fitting TRBD2. J was trimmed by 5 bases and V by 2 bases; bases with no gene match: 8. Germline V gene lookup returns CDR1 MDHEN and CDR2 SYDVKM. There are 16 residues in the CDR3. CDR3 loop: CASSLVRGGPNNEQFF. CDR3 sequence (DNA): TGTGCCAGCAGTTTAGTCCGGGGGGGACCTAACAATGAGCAGTTCTTC. Combining the CDR3 with reference TRBV28 and TRBJ2-1 gives the whole variable domain DVKVTQSSRYLVKRTGEKVFLECVQDMDHENMFWYRQDPGLGLRLIYFSYDVKMKEKGDIPEGYSVSREKKERFSLILESASTNQTSMYLCASSLVRGGPNNEQFFGPGTRLTVL.

In this sample, this clonotype turned up a few times. The chain combines TRBV11-1 with TRBJ2-7; TRBD2 matches 9 bases. The CDR3 covers 15 residues. Germline V gene lookup returns CDR1 SGHAT and CDR2 FQDESV (reference sequence). V shed 10 bases, J shed 3 bases, and the junction held 13 bases outside the gene matches. The CDR3 spells CANAWRLAEFYEQYF. As DNA, the CDR3 is TGTGCCAATGCGTGGAGACTAGCGGAGTTCTACGAGCAGTACTTC. Full variable domain (remainder filled in from reference TRBV11-1 and TRBJ2-7): EAEVAQSPRYKITEKSQAVAFWCDPISGHATLYWYRQILGQGPELLVQFQDESVVDDSQLPKDRFSAERLKGVDSTLKIQPAELGDSAMYLCANAWRLAEFYEQYFGPGTRLTVT.

This clonotype is a singleton in its sample. The gene calls are TRBV28 and TRBJ2-7, with no clear D. Germline assignment: CDR1 MDHEN and CDR2 SYDVKM. The CDR3 length is 13 residues. V lost 7 bases to trimming and J lost 3 bases, with 13 bases between them. The CDR3 DNA reads TGTGCCAGCAATCTGGGGATCAGCTACGAGCAGTACTTC. Encoded protein: CASNLGISYEQYF.

This clonotype was found a few times. V and J are TRBV29-1 and TRBJ2-1; 9 bases match TRBD2. Germline values: CDR1 SQVTM, CDR2 ANQGSEA. The CDR3 runs to 16 residues. V gave up 0 bases and J gave up 6 bases; unmatched junction bases: 9. The CDR3 sequence: CSVEEDQRGALNEQFF. In nucleotides, the CDR3 is TGCAGCGTTGAAGAGGACCAGCGGGGGGCCCTCAATGAGCAGTTCTTC.

The chain carries TRBV29-1 and TRBJ2-1; the match to TRBD2 covers 9 bases. This CDR3 is built from 14 residues. Germline V gives CDR1 SQVTM, CDR2 ANQGSEA. V dropped 3 bases and J dropped 8; count of bases not matched to a gene: 8. The CDR3 loop is CSVEQLAGFDEQFF. CDR3 coding DNA: TGCAGCGTTGAGCAGCTAGCGGGGTTTGATGAGCAGTTCTTC.

This clonotype has a count of ten or more. The chain has TRBV7-7 and TRBJ1-6, with D unclear. The V end was cut by 6 bases, the J end by 3 bases, with 9 bases between. Germline V gives CDR1 SSHAT, CDR2 FNYEAQ (reference sequence). This CDR3 is 14 amino acids long. The CDR3 loop reads CASRRADYNSPLHF. The CDR3 DNA sequence: TGTGCCAGCAGGAGGGCCGACTATAATTCACCCCTCCACTTT.

The chain is built from TRBV5-6 and TRBJ1-1; D is undetermined. Deletions cut 1 base from V and 5 bases from J, with 12 bases between. The CDR3 has 14 residues. Germline assignment: CDR1 SGHDT and CDR2 YYEEEE. CDR3: CASSLKSSLTEAFF. The CDR3 DNA sequence: TGTGCCAGCAGCTTGAAATCCAGTTTAACTGAAGCTTTCTTT.

This clonotype was recorded a few times. The chain uses TRBV27 and TRBJ2-7; 9 bases fit TRBD1. V shed 4 bases and J 6 bases; nucleotides not matched to a gene: 4. The germline gives CDR1 MNHEY, CDR2 SMNVEV (reference sequence). The CDR3 is 13 residues long. The CDR3 region is CASSWDRVTEQYF. CDR3 nucleotides: TGTGCCAGCAGTTGGGACAGGGTCACCGAGCAGTACTTC.

This clonotype was observed a handful of times. V gene TRBV5-6 combines with J gene TRBJ2-6; no definite D call. Trimming stripped 5 bases from V and 3 bases from J, with 9 bases between. CDR3 length equals 14 residues. Germline V gene data show CDR1 as SGHDT and CDR2 as YYEEEE. The CDR3 region is CASSFGSGANVLTF. CDR3 sequence (DNA): TGTGCCAGCAGTTTCGGTAGTGGGGCCAACGTCCTGACTTTC. The variable domain in full, completed from reference TRBV5-6 and TRBJ2-6, reads DAGVTQSPTHLIKTRGQQVTLRCSPKSGHDTVSWYQQALGQGPQFIFQYYEEEERQRGNFPDRFSGHQFPNYSSELNVNALLLGDSALYLCASSFGSGANVLTFGAGSRLTVL.

This clonotype turned up a few times. This chain connects TRBV5-6 to TRBJ2-1; 7 bases fit TRBD2. Germline V gene data show CDR1 as SGHDT and CDR2 as YYEEEE. The ends lost 6 bases at V and 0 bases at J; junction bases unmatched: 9. The CDR3 has 16 residues. DNA of the CDR3: TGTGCCAGCACCTGGCGGCGGGGGAGCTCCTACAATGAGCAGTTCTTC. Amino acids: CASTWRRGSSYNEQFF. Combining the CDR3 with reference TRBV5-6 and TRBJ2-1 gives the whole variable domain DAGVTQSPTHLIKTRGQQVTLRCSPKSGHDTVSWYQQALGQGPQFIFQYYEEEERQRGNFPDRFSGHQFPNYSSELNVNALLLGDSALYLCASTWRRGSSYNEQFFGPGTRLTVL.

The chain links TRBV5-4 to TRBJ1-5, with 9 nucleotides matching TRBD1. Germline CDR1 is SGHNT and CDR2 is YYREEE (reference sequence). This CDR3 is 16 amino acids long. Trimming at V came to 2 bases and at J to 7 bases, leaving 10 bases not matched to a gene. The CDR3 bases are TGTGCCAGCAGCTTCCCCCGGGACAGGGTAGCCCAGCCCCAGCATTTT. Protein sequence: CASSFPRDRVAQPQHF.

The chain joins TRBV15 to TRBJ2-1; a weak D match, TRBD1 (5 bases). V dropped 4 bases and J dropped 7 bases, with 14 bases sitting between them. The CDR3 sequence is 14 residues long. Germline CDR1 and CDR2: LNHNV and YYDKDF (reference sequence). CDR3 bases: TGTGCCACCAGCACGATACGAAGGGGTAATGAGCAGTTCTTC. Protein: CATSTIRRGNEQFF.

This clonotype was seen only a few times. The rearrangement joins TRBV29-1 to TRBJ1-4; no firm D call. In germline, CDR1 is SQVTM, CDR2 ANQGSEA. CDR3 length: 15 residues. V was cut by 0 bases and J by 7 bases, with 15 bases left in between. The CDR3 bases are TGCAGCGTTGAAGAGATGACCTCACGGGGTGAAAAACTGTTTTTT. This gives the protein CSVEEMTSRGEKLFF.

The chain is built from TRBV4-1 and TRBJ2-1, with TRBD1 as a possible D gene (5 bases). The CDR3 extends over 16 amino acids. CDR1 and CDR2 (germline): MGHRA, YSYEKL. Trimming stripped 0 bases from V and 1 base from J, with 10 bases between. The CDR3 nucleotides read TGCGCCAGCAGCCAAGAGGGTACAGGTTCCTACAATGAGCAGTTCTTC. It codes for CASSQEGTGSYNEQFF.